These 31 T cell receptor beta chains were all obtained from the same sample, sequenced in a study of long-term antiretroviral therapy in people with HIV. A v3.0 immunoSEQ assay was performed at survey level. The repertoire was sequenced with immunoSEQ multiplex PCR; TCRdb's copy has only in-frame clones and lacks some. The sample shows around 31,000 clones, over 75% of them seen only once. The source material was unsorted PBMCs, sampled 0.8 years before starting antiretroviral therapy. The origin of the receptors is a man younger than 30 with HIV.

Only a few counts were recorded for this clone. The chain uses TRBV13 and TRBJ1-6; the match to TRBD1 covers 7 bases. V lost 5 bases to trimming and J lost 9 bases; unmatched junction nucleotides: 10. Germline CDR1 PRHDT, CDR2 FYEKMQ (reference sequence). This CDR3 has 15 residues. The CDR3 is CASSPRQGRVSPLHF. In nucleotides, the CDR3 is TGTGCCAGCAGCCCGCGACAGGGTCGGGTTTCACCCCTCCACTTT.

J is TRBJ1-5 and V is TRBV6-5; D is perhaps TRBD1 (5 bases). Trimming pared 6 bases from V and 11 bases from J, leaving 14 bases between. From germline, CDR1 is MNHEY and CDR2 SVGAGI. This CDR3 has 12 residues. The DNA of the CDR3 is TGTGCCAGCAGCGGAACCGGAGGGGCCCAGCATTTT. Its translation: CASSGTGGAQHF.

The chain employs TRBV6-1 and TRBJ1-1; D ambiguous. The V end was cut by 0 bases, the J end by 1 base, with 6 bases between. The CDR3 extends over 14 amino acids. The germline V gene encodes CDR1 MNHNS and CDR2 SASEGT. The chain's CDR3 is CASSEAGTNTEAFF. CDR3 in DNA: TGTGCCAGCAGTGAAGCAGGAACGAACACTGAAGCTTTCTTT.

Remarks on this clone: Other DNA sequences in the sample encode the same CDR3. The chain employs TRBV7-9 and TRBJ2-1; D is possibly TRBD2 (5 bases). The CDR3 is 13 amino acids. V lost 1 base to trimming and J lost 4 bases, with 5 bases between them. CDR1 is SEHNR and CDR2 is FQNEAQ in the germline V gene (reference sequence). CDR3 nucleotides: TGTGCCAGCAGCTTAGGGACTTACAATGAGCAGTTCTTC. As protein: CASSLGTYNEQFF.

The chain uses TRBV20-1 and TRBJ2-3; D is undetermined. From germline, CDR1 is DFQATT and CDR2 SNEGSKA (reference sequence). This CDR3 has 10 residues. Trimming took off 6 bases at V and 5 bases at J, with 6 bases between the two ends. CDR3 sequence: CSAGQDTQYF. In DNA form, the CDR3 reads TGCAGTGCCGGGCAAGATACGCAGTATTTT.

This clone was counted once. The rearrangement links TRBV6-5 to TRBJ1-1; D call uncertain. CDR3 length: 11 residues. The germline gives CDR1 MNHEY, CDR2 SVGAGI. Trimming removed 6 bases at V and 1 base at J, with 3 bases between. CDR3 sequence (DNA): TGTGCCAGCAGAACGAACACTGAAGCTTTCTTT. As protein: CASRTNTEAFF.

This clone occurred once. The CDR3 nucleotides are TGTGCCAGCAGTGAGCCCAGGGAGGGGACTGAAGCTTTCTTT. Protein product: CASSEPREGTEAFF. This chain joins TRBV2 and TRBJ1-1; perhaps TRBD1 as D (5 bases). The CDR3 length is 14 residues. Germline V gene lookup returns CDR1 SNHLY and CDR2 FYNNEI. The V and J ends lost 3 bases and 5 bases respectively, with 13 bases between them.

The V gene is TRBV6-6, the J gene TRBJ1-4, with 8 bases matching TRBD1. The CDR3 has 13 residues. The trim removed 10 bases at V and 6 bases at J, leaving 7 bases unmatched. From germline, CDR1 is MNHNY and CDR2 SVGAGI (reference sequence). The CDR3 DNA reads TGTGCCATCGAGGACAGGGCTGATGAAAAACTGTTTTTT. Amino acid sequence: CAIEDRADEKLFF.

V and J are TRBV11-2 and TRBJ2-3, with a possible D match to TRBD2 (6 bases). In germline, CDR1 is SGHAT, CDR2 FQNNGV. This CDR3 spans 15 amino acids. The ends were cut back, 2 bases at V and 5 bases at J, with 14 bases in the middle. This CDR3 is CASSLLGGGLDTQYF. CDR3 nucleotides: TGTGCCAGCAGCTTACTGGGGGGTGGGTTAGATACGCAGTATTTT.

The chain is built from TRBV14 and TRBJ1-1; 7 nucleotides line up with TRBD1. The CDR3 contains 15 residues. With V trimmed by 3 bases and J by 4 bases, 8 bases remained unmatched. The V gene's germline CDR1 is SGHDN and CDR2 FVKESK. The CDR3 is CASSQVTGWVTEAFF. CDR3 coding DNA: TGTGCCAGCAGCCAGGTGACAGGGTGGGTCACTGAAGCTTTCTTT.

The rearrangement links TRBV12-5 to TRBJ1-6; 7 positions match TRBD1. Germline V CDR1 and CDR2: LGHNT, FRNRAP. The V gene end was trimmed by 7 bases and the J gene end by 6 bases; junction bases not matched to a gene: 9. CDR3 length equals 15 residues. This chain's CDR3 is CASASRQGVNSPLHF. The CDR3 bases are TGTGCTAGTGCCTCCCGACAGGGAGTTAATTCACCCCTCCACTTT.

The chain joins TRBV28 to TRBJ2-1, with D possibly called TRBD1 or TRBD2 (6 bases each). The germline V gene has CDR1 MDHEN and CDR2 SYDVKM. V dropped 2 bases and J dropped 6 bases, with 14 bases sitting between them. This CDR3 contains 15 residues. The CDR3 loop reads CASSLPGEAINEQFF. CDR3 nucleotide sequence: TGTGCCAGCAGTTTACCAGGGGAGGCTATCAATGAGCAGTTCTTC. The full variable domain, in which reference TRBV28 and TRBJ2-1 provide the parts outside the CDR3, is DVKVTQSSRYLVKRTGEKVFLECVQDMDHENMFWYRQDPGLGLRLIYFSYDVKMKEKGDIPEGYSVSREKKERFSLILESASTNQTSMYLCASSLPGEAINEQFFGPGTRLTVL.

V is TRBV19 and J is TRBJ1-2, with no clear D. The CDR3 contains 15 residues. Germline CDR1 is LNHDA and CDR2 is SQIVND (reference sequence). Trimming removed 1 base from V and 4 bases from J, with 13 bases in between. The CDR3 sequence: CASSIGGLAGYGYTF. DNA of the CDR3: TGTGCCAGTAGTATAGGCGGACTGGCAGGCTATGGCTACACCTTC.

The chain joins TRBV15 to TRBJ1-6; 7 nucleotides agree with TRBD1. The CDR3 spans 16 residues. Losses at the gene ends were 1 base for V and 5 bases for J; bases not matched to a gene: 5. Germline CDR1 and CDR2: LNHNV and YYDKDF (reference sequence). CDR3 DNA sequence: TGTGCCACCAGCAGAGGGGGAACAGGGGATAATTCACCCCTCCACTTT. Its translation: CATSRGGTGDNSPLHF.

The chain is built from TRBV7-8 and TRBJ2-7, with D tentatively TRBD2 (7 bases). Germline V CDR1 and CDR2: SGHVS, FQNEAQ. Trimming pared 5 bases from V and 4 bases from J, leaving 30 bases between. This CDR3 is built from 19 residues. The CDR3 DNA reads TGTGCCAGCAGCCCCTCTCGTTTCAGAGCGGGACAAAGTTATTACGAGCAGTACTTC. Its protein product is CASSPSRFRAGQSYYEQYF.

The chain employs TRBV30 and TRBJ1-4; 8 nucleotides align to TRBD1. The junction had 7 bases not matched to a gene; V was cut back by 0 bases and J by 7 bases. The CDR3 contains 15 residues. Germline assignment: CDR1 GTSNPN and CDR2 SVGIG (reference sequence). CDR3 DNA sequence: TGTGCCTGGAGTGTAGGCAGGGGGCGAGGTGAAAAACTGTTTTTT. This gives the protein CAWSVGRGRGEKLFF.

The V and J genes are TRBV7-9 and TRBJ1-3; tentatively, D is TRBD1 (5 bases). CDR3 length equals 17 residues. Trimming stripped 8 bases from V and 4 bases from J, with 24 bases between. Germline CDR1 SEHNR, CDR2 FQNEAQ (reference sequence). CDR3 sequence: CASGKRGGYSGGNTIYF. CDR3 DNA: TGTGCCAGCGGCAAAAGGGGAGGGTACAGTGGAGGAAACACCATATATTTT.

This clone was seen only a few times. J is TRBJ2-7 and V is TRBV2, with D possibly matching TRBD2 (7 bases). The CDR3 covers 15 residues. V dropped 6 bases and J dropped 3 bases, with 18 bases sitting between them. CDR1 and CDR2 (germline): SNHLY, FYNNEI. CDR3 amino acids: CASRAGGGAYYEQYF. The CDR3 DNA reads as TGTGCCAGCAGGGCAGGAGGGGGGGCTTACTACGAGCAGTACTTC.

The chain couples TRBV7-8 to TRBJ2-2; D ambiguous. The germline gives CDR1 SGHVS, CDR2 FQNEAQ. Trimming stripped 5 bases from V and 8 bases from J, with 6 bases between. The CDR3 length is 11 residues. Written as DNA, the CDR3 is TGTGCCAGCAGCGCGTGGGGGGAGCTGTTTTTT. Translating it yields CASSAWGELFF.

This rearrangement joins TRBV4-1 to TRBJ2-7; D is unclear. The CDR3 is made up of 16 amino acids. Germline CDR1 reads MGHRA; CDR2 reads YSYEKL. Trimming removed 1 base at V and 4 bases at J, with 17 bases between. The CDR3 bases are TGCGCCAGCAGCCAAGGTCTCATAACTTCCCCTTACGAGCAGTACTTC. Protein sequence: CASSQGLITSPYEQYF.

This rearrangement joins TRBV7-8 to TRBJ2-2; possible D gene TRBD2, 6 bases. This CDR3 is built from 16 residues. The V gene's germline CDR1 is SGHVS and CDR2 FQNEAQ. Deletions cut 7 bases from V and 0 bases from J, with 15 bases between. CDR3 in DNA: TGTGCCAGCACCCGGGGAGGCCAAACGAACACCGGGGAGCTGTTTTTT. Translation: CASTRGGQTNTGELFF.

This clone was counted once. The V call is TRBV7-2, the J call TRBJ1-2, with D maybe TRBD1 (5 bases). The germline gives CDR1 SGHTA, CDR2 FQGNSA. The length of the CDR3 is 12 residues. Trimming removed 2 bases at V and 8 bases at J, with 9 bases between. CDR3 sequence: CASSLIGGGYTF. CDR3 coding DNA: TGTGCCAGCAGCTTAATCGGGGGGGGCTACACCTTC.

V and J are TRBV7-9 and TRBJ1-6, with unresolved D. V lost 5 bases to trimming and J lost 7 bases, with 9 bases between them. The CDR3 is made up of 13 amino acids. CDR1 and CDR2 (germline): SEHNR, FQNEAQ (reference sequence). The CDR3 is CASSLLFNSPLHF. CDR3 coding DNA: TGTGCCAGCAGCCTACTCTTCAATTCACCCCTCCACTTT.

DNA of the CDR3: TGTGCCTGGACAGCTTTCGCGAACACCGGGGAGCTGTTTTTT. The encoded protein is CAWTAFANTGELFF. The chain recombines TRBV30 with TRBJ2-2; no reliable D call. Trimming pared 4 bases from V and 0 bases from J, leaving 9 bases between. Germline lookup yields CDR1 GTSNPN and CDR2 SVGIG (reference sequence). The CDR3 spans 14 residues.

This rearrangement joins TRBV23-1 to TRBJ1-5; TRBD1 is a possible D gene (5 bases). TRBV23-1 is sorted into the ORF group, with uncertain function. CDR3 length equals 15 residues. V lost 5 bases and J lost 7, with 18 bases in between. The CDR3 DNA reads TGCGCCAGCAGTAGGGCCCAGGGCCTCAGGCAGCCCCAGCATTTT. The encoded protein is CASSRAQGLRQPQHF.

The genes are TRBV5-4 and TRBJ2-1, with 9 bases matching TRBD1. Germline trimming cut 4 bases from V and 7 bases from J; bases unmatched to any gene: 3. The CDR3 has 13 residues. Germline CDR1 is SGHNT and CDR2 is YYREEE (reference sequence). The CDR3 coding sequence is TGTGCCAGCAGCCTCGGACAGGGGAATGAGCAGTTCTTC. It encodes CASSLGQGNEQFF.

The gene calls are TRBV4-1 and TRBJ1-4, with 8 bases identical to TRBD1. Per germline, CDR1 MGHRA and CDR2 YSYEKL. This CDR3 comprises 16 residues. The V segment lost 1 base and the J segment 3 bases; nucleotides outside the gene matches: 4. CDR3 sequence reads: CASSQGQGRANEKLFF. CDR3 coding DNA: TGCGCCAGCAGCCAAGGACAGGGGAGGGCTAATGAAAAACTGTTTTTT.

This clone has a single count. The chain employs TRBV12-5 and TRBJ2-7, with TRBD2 identical over 7 bases. V was clipped by 6 bases and J by 3 bases; unmatched bases: 11. The CDR3 is 15 amino acids. In germline, CDR1 is LGHNT, CDR2 FRNRAP. The CDR3 spells CASGPSGPEVYEQYF. The CDR3 bases are TGTGCTAGTGGCCCTAGCGGTCCCGAGGTCTACGAGCAGTACTTC.

V usage is TRBV7-8 and J usage is TRBJ2-7; TRBD1 is a possible D gene (6 bases). The CDR3 totals 13 residues. V shed 6 bases and J shed 6 bases, with 15 bases lying between them. Germline V CDR1 and CDR2: SGHVS, FQNEAQ. Here the CDR3 DNA reads TGTGCCAGCAGGTCAGGGGATGGGGGCGAGCAGTACTTC. This encodes CASRSGDGGEQYF.

About this clone itself: Relative to the germline gene, one junction end is altered; a read error may explain this. J is TRBJ2-3 and V is TRBV11-2; tentatively, D is TRBD1 (7 bases). The CDR3 has 18 amino acids. Germline V lookup: CDR1 SGHAT, CDR2 FQNNGV. The CDR3 DNA sequence: TGTGCCAACAGCTTAAACCCCTCGGACAGGAGGGTCACAGATACGCAGTATTTT. Its protein is CANSLNPSDRRVTDTQYF.

This chain joins TRBV7-3 and TRBJ2-2; 8 bases line up with TRBD2. The junction had 5 bases not matched to a gene; V was cut back by 5 bases and J by 6 bases. CDR1 and CDR2 from the germline V gene are SGHTA and FQGTGA. The CDR3 sequence is 14 residues long. The DNA of the CDR3 is TGTGCCAGCAGCCCCGAGACTAGCGCCGGGGAGCTGTTTTTT. Encoded protein: CASSPETSAGELFF.